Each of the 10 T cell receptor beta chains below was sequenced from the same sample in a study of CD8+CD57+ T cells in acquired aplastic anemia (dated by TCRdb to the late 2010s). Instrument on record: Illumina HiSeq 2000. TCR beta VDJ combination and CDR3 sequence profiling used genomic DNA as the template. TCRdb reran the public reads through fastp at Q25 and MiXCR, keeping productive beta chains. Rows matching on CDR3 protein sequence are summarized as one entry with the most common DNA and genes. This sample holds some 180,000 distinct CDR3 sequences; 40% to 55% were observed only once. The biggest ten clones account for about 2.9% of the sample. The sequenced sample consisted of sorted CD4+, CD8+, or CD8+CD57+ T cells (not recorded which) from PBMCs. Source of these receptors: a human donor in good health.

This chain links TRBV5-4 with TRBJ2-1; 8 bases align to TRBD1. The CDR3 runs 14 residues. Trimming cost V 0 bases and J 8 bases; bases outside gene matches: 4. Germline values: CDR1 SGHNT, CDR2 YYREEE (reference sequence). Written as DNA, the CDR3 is TGTGCCAGCAGCTTGGGGGACAGGCTCTATGAGCAGTTCTTC. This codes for CASSLGDRLYEQFF.

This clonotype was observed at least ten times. The CDR3 DNA reads as TGTGCCAGCAGCTCAATACCGGGACAGGGGGTCGGTAATTCACCCCTCCACTTT. This encodes CASSSIPGQGVGNSPLHF. V is TRBV5-6 and J is TRBJ1-6; 11 nucleotides align to TRBD1. The CDR3 consists of 18 residues. Germline trimming cut 3 bases from V and 6 bases from J; bases unmatched to any gene: 11. Germline loops: CDR1 SGHDT, CDR2 YYEEEE.

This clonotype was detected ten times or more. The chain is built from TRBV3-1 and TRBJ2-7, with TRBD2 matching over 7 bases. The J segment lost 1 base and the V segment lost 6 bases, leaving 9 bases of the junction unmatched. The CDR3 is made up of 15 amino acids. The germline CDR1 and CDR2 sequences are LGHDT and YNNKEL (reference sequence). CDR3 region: CASSYTSARSYEQYF. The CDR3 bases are TGTGCCAGCAGTTATACTAGCGCCCGTTCCTACGAGCAGTACTTC.

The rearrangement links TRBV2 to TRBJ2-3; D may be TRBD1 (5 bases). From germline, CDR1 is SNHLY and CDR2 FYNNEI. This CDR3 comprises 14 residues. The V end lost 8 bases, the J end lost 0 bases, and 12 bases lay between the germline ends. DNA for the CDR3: TGTGCCAGCGATACAGGTTCTAGCACAGATACGCAGTATTTT. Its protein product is CASDTGSSTDTQYF.

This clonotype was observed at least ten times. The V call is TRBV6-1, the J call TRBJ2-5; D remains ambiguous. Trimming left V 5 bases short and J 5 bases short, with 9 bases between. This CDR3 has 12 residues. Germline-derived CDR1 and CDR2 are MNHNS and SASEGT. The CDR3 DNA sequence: TGTGCCAGCAGTAGGATAGGGGAGACCCAGTACTTC. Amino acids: CASSRIGETQYF.

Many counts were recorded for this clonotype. The CDR3 nucleotides read TGCGCCAGCAGCCAAGGACCAGGGATCTCTGGGGCCAACGTCCTGACTTTC. Its translation is CASSQGPGISGANVLTF. J is TRBJ2-6 and V is TRBV4-1, with a weak D call TRBD1 (5 bases). V lost 1 base, J lost 0 bases, and 10 bases lay in between. Germline V lookup: CDR1 MGHRA, CDR2 YSYEKL. The CDR3 is 17 amino acids.

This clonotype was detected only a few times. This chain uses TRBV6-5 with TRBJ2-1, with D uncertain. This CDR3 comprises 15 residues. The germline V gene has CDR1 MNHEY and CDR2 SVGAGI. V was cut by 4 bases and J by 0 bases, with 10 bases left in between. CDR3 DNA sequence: TGTGCCAGCAGTTTTCGGACGGGCTCCTACAATGAGCAGTTCTTC. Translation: CASSFRTGSYNEQFF.

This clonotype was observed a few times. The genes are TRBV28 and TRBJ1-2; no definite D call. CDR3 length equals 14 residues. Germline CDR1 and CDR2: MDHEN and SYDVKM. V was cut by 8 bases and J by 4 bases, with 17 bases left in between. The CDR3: CASSIAGYFYGYTF. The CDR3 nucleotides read TGTGCCAGCTCTATCGCGGGTTACTTCTATGGCTACACCTTC.

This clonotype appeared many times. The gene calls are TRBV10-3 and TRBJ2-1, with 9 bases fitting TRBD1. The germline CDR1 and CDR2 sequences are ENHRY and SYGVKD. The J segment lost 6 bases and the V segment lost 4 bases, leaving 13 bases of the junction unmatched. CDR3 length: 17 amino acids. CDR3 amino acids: CAISASSGTGPFNEQFF. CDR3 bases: TGTGCCATCAGTGCTTCATCCGGGACAGGGCCCTTCAATGAGCAGTTCTTC.

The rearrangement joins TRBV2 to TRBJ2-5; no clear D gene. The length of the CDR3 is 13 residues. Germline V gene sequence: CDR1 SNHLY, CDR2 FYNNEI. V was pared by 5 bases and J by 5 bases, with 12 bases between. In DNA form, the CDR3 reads TGTGCCAGCAGTACGGACCGTTGGGAGACCCAGTACTTC. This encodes CASSTDRWETQYF. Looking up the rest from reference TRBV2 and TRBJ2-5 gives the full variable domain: EPEVTQTPSHQVTQMGQEVILRCVPISNHLYFYWYRQILGQKVEFLVSFYNNEISEKSEIFDDQFSVERPDGSNFTLKIRSTKLEDSAMYFCASSTDRWETQYFGPGTRLLVL.